Listed here are 13 T cell receptor beta chains from one sample, sequenced in a study of cytomegalovirus exposure and HLA in healthy donors. This PCR relied on a set of 60 Vbeta primers and 13 Jbeta primers. Libraries were prepared by immunoSEQ multiplex PCR; TCRdb keeps only in-frame clonotypes and omits some of them. Counted here are about 92,000 clones, 84% occurring once; the ten biggest clones make up approximately 5.6%. Sequenced input: PBMCs. These receptors were obtained from a woman aged 18 to 35 in good health and CMV-seropositive.

This clone came up once. This chain links TRBV6-5 with TRBJ2-7, with TRBD1 identical over 12 bases. The CDR3 has 16 amino acids. J lost 5 bases, V lost 0 bases, and 5 bases had no gene match. Germline assignment: CDR1 MNHEY and CDR2 SVGAGI. The CDR3 here is CASSYSPGTGGHEQYF. As DNA, the CDR3 is TGTGCCAGCAGTTACTCCCCCGGGACAGGGGGCCACGAGCAGTACTTC.

V gene TRBV5-4 combines with J gene TRBJ2-1, with 8 bases fitting TRBD1. The CDR3 sequence is 17 residues long. Per germline, CDR1 SGHNT and CDR2 YYREEE (reference sequence). V shed 6 bases and J 7 bases; nucleotides not matched to a gene: 18. CDR3 bases: TGTGCCAGCACGATAGGGCAGGGGGCCCTTTCGGGGAATGAGCAGTTCTTC. Translated: CASTIGQGALSGNEQFF.

This clone has more than one count but fewer than ten. This rearrangement joins TRBV12-5 to TRBJ1-1, with D unclear. The CDR3 has 13 residues. The ends were cut back, 4 bases at V and 4 bases at J, with 10 bases in the middle. Germline assignment: CDR1 LGHNT and CDR2 FRNRAP. The CDR3, as DNA: TGTGCTAGTGGTTCGGAGAGAGGCACTGAAGCTTTCTTT. It is translated as CASGSERGTEAFF.

This chain connects TRBV25-1 to TRBJ2-1; D unclear. Deletions cut 4 bases from V and 4 bases from J, with 2 bases between. Germline V gene data show CDR1 as MGHDK and CDR2 as SYGVNS. This CDR3 contains 11 residues. CDR3 DNA sequence: TGTGCCAGCAGTGCTTACAATGAGCAGTTCTTC. This gives the protein CASSAYNEQFF.

The chain uses TRBV18 and TRBJ1-1; 9 nucleotides agree with TRBD1. The V segment lost 3 bases and the J segment 3 bases; nucleotides outside the gene matches: 14. Germline CDR1 KGHSH, CDR2 LQKENI. The CDR3 is made up of 18 amino acids. The CDR3 protein is CASSPGGQQGAGYTEAFF. The DNA of the CDR3 is TGTGCCAGCTCACCCGGGGGCCAACAGGGGGCGGGATACACTGAAGCTTTCTTT.

V and J are TRBV21-1 and TRBJ1-4; TRBD1 reflects the table's D call only, with no check against the DNA. TRBV21-1 is given as a pseudogene. The CDR3 spans 11 residues. Here the CDR3 DNA reads TGTGCCAGCAGCACAGGTGAAAAACTGTTTTTT. Translation: CASSTGEKLFF.

The chain is built from TRBV5-6 and TRBJ2-4; D might be TRBD1 (5 bases). Per the germline V gene, CDR1 is SGHDT and CDR2 is YYEEEE. CDR3 length: 15 residues. Trimming took off 1 base at V and 7 bases at J, with 15 bases between the two ends. The chain's CDR3 is CASSLLGSRVNIQYF. The CDR3 DNA follows: TGTGCCAGCAGCTTGTTAGGGTCCAGGGTTAACATTCAGTACTTC.

The chain uses TRBV10-3 and TRBJ1-2, with D possibly matching TRBD1 (5 bases). V gave up 5 bases and J gave up 0 bases, with 13 bases separating them. CDR1 and CDR2 from the germline V gene are ENHRY and SYGVKD. The CDR3 contains 15 residues. Here the CDR3 DNA reads TGTGCCATCAGTCGTCAGGGCGAAGCTAACTATGGCTACACCTTC. This translates into CAISRQGEANYGYTF.

The rearrangement uses TRBV7-2 and TRBJ2-1; weak D call: TRBD2 (5 bases). The V end was cut by 5 bases, the J end by 4 bases, with 9 bases between. The length of the CDR3 is 13 residues. Germline CDR1 SGHTA, CDR2 FQGNSA. The CDR3 coding sequence is TGTGCCAGCAGCATAAGCGGTTACAATGAGCAGTTCTTC. It encodes CASSISGYNEQFF.

The rearrangement joins TRBV18 to TRBJ1-1, with D tentatively TRBD1 (5 bases). The CDR3 covers 13 residues. Per the germline V gene, CDR1 is KGHSH and CDR2 is LQKENI. Trimming stripped 3 bases from V and 7 bases from J, with 12 bases between. CDR3 residues: CASSPRGGYEAFF. The CDR3 region has the DNA TGTGCCAGCTCACCCCGCGGGGGATATGAAGCTTTCTTT.

The chain uses TRBV4-1 and TRBJ2-5, with 7 bases matching TRBD1. CDR1 and CDR2 (germline): MGHRA, YSYEKL. The CDR3 has 16 amino acids. V lost 0 bases to trimming and J lost 5 bases; unmatched junction nucleotides: 9. CDR3 sequence (DNA): TGCGCCAGCAGCCAAGACCAACAGGGGCGGCAGGAGACCCAGTACTTC. As protein: CASSQDQQGRQETQYF.

This chain connects TRBV15 to TRBJ2-5, with 7 bases identical to TRBD2. The CDR3 is made up of 15 amino acids. V gave up 3 bases and J gave up 14 bases; unmatched junction bases: 18. The V gene's germline CDR1 is LNHNV and CDR2 YYDKDF (reference sequence). CDR3 nucleotide sequence: TGTGCCACCAGCAGTCTTACTAGCAGCGGGGCCCGCACCTACTTC. Translating it yields CATSSLTSSGARTYF.

The chain has TRBV19 and TRBJ1-5; a possible D gene is TRBD1 (6 bases). Germline V gene lookup returns CDR1 LNHDA and CDR2 SQIVND (reference sequence). The CDR3 is 15 residues long. The V and J ends lost 3 bases and 4 bases respectively, with 13 bases between them. CDR3 in DNA: TGTGCCAGTAGTATCAGCGACAGGTATAATCAGCCCCAGCATTTT. Its protein is CASSISDRYNQPQHF.